One and the same sample provided the 5 T cell receptor beta chains below, sequenced in a study of cytomegalovirus exposure and HLA in healthy donors. The study ran its PCR with 60 Vbeta and 13 Jbeta primers. Libraries were prepared by immunoSEQ multiplex PCR; TCRdb keeps only in-frame clonotypes and omits some of them. In the table there are about 150,000 clones, less than 85% of which are singletons. Sequencing was done on a sample of PBMCs. The receptors originated from a man aged 45-65 years in good health and CMV-seropositive.

The rearrangement joins TRBV10-1 to TRBJ2-3, with 7 bases fitting TRBD2. There are 19 residues in the CDR3. The junction had 15 bases not matched to a gene; V was cut back by 0 bases and J by 3 bases. Germline V gene sequence: CDR1 WNHNN, CDR2 SYGVQD (reference sequence). CDR3 coding DNA: TGCGCCAGCAGTGAGTCGAGGGGTCCTTCTAGCGGAGGGACAGATACGCAGTATTTT. It yields the protein CASSESRGPSSGGTDTQYF.

The chain links TRBV29-1 to TRBJ2-3, with D unresolved. V was cut by 8 bases and J by 6 bases, with 9 bases left in between. This CDR3 region has 10 residues. Germline CDR1 and CDR2: SQVTM and ANQGSEA. CDR3 sequence: CSTSDDTQYF. CDR3 coding DNA: TGCAGCACCAGCGATGATACGCAGTATTTT.

The V gene is TRBV6-1, the J gene TRBJ1-2, with D tentatively TRBD1 (5 bases). V was clipped by 1 base and J by 8 bases, with 14 bases between them. CDR1 and CDR2 (germline): MNHNS, SASEGT. The CDR3 is made up of 14 amino acids. The CDR3 DNA reads as TGTGCCAGCAGTGAAGATTGGGGGGGAAGAGGCTACACCTTC. Translation gives CASSEDWGGRGYTF.

The chain's CDR3 is CASSASPGQPNTEAFF. Here the CDR3 DNA reads TGTGCCAGCTCAGCATCTCCGGGACAACCAAACACTGAAGCTTTCTTT. The chain combines TRBV18 with TRBJ1-1; TRBD1 is a possible D gene (6 bases). The CDR3 runs to 16 residues. The germline V gene encodes CDR1 KGHSH and CDR2 LQKENI. Trimming took off 5 bases at V and 2 bases at J, with 18 bases between the two ends.

The chain joins TRBV6-6 to TRBJ2-5; 10 bases fit TRBD2. The J call is uncertain, as TRBJ2-7 better fits the DNA end. CDR1 MNHNY and CDR2 SVGAGI come from the germline V gene (reference sequence). This CDR3 spans 13 amino acids. The CDR3 loop is CASRAGGRDEQYF. For the CDR3, the DNA is TGTGCCAGCAGAGCGGGAGGGCGGGACGAGCAGTACTTC.